Listed here are 24 T cell receptor beta chains from one sample, sequenced in a study of Tregs in tolerant kidney transplant recipients. Measured with immunoSEQ multiplex PCR; TCRdb has only the in-frame clones, and not every one. The table records under 100,000 clones, over 85% of them present only once. Sequenced material: CD8+ T cells from blood. Receptors originate from a human donor in good health.

The chain links TRBV7-2 to TRBJ2-3; 11 nucleotides agree with TRBD2. The CDR3 spans 15 residues. Germline CDR1 SGHTA, CDR2 FQGNSA. J was trimmed by 4 bases and V by 5 bases; bases with no gene match: 5. The CDR3 here is CASSRTSGSADTQYF. CDR3 nucleotides: TGTGCCAGCAGCAGAACTAGCGGGAGTGCAGATACGCAGTATTTT.

The genes are TRBV6-5 and TRBJ1-1; weak D call: TRBD1 (5 bases). Trimming stripped 4 bases from V and 3 bases from J, with 18 bases between. The CDR3 is 16 amino acids. Germline loops: CDR1 MNHEY, CDR2 SVGAGI. The DNA of the CDR3 is TGTGCCAGCAGTTTTTACTTAGGGCTCAGGGACACTGAAGCTTTCTTT. Translation: CASSFYLGLRDTEAFF.

The chain links TRBV5-6 to TRBJ1-2; 9 bases are shared with TRBD1. V shed 3 bases and J 2 bases; nucleotides not matched to a gene: 5. The CDR3 spans 15 residues. In germline, CDR1 is SGHDT, CDR2 YYEEEE. CDR3: CASSSGQGKNYGYTF. CDR3 coding DNA: TGTGCCAGCAGCTCTGGACAGGGGAAAAACTATGGCTACACCTTC.

The rearrangement joins TRBV6-5 to TRBJ1-2; a possible D gene is TRBD1 (6 bases). The length of the CDR3 is 13 residues. The V gene lost 8 bases and the J gene lost 7 bases, with 17 bases spanning the gap. Germline V gives CDR1 MNHEY, CDR2 SVGAGI. The CDR3 protein is CASQWRGASGYTF. The CDR3 DNA reads as TGTGCCAGCCAATGGCGGGGGGCCTCTGGCTACACCTTC.

V gene TRBV27 combines with J gene TRBJ2-7; 7 bases are a match to TRBD2. This CDR3 contains 14 residues. Germline CDR1 MNHEY, CDR2 SMNVEV (reference sequence). Germline trimming cut 5 bases from V and 2 bases from J; bases unmatched to any gene: 6. CDR3 sequence reads: CASSPWGGTYEQYF. The CDR3 DNA follows: TGTGCCAGCAGTCCCTGGGGAGGGACCTACGAGCAGTACTTC.

The chain uses TRBV9 and TRBJ2-2; D is possibly TRBD2 (5 bases). The length of the CDR3 is 17 residues. Deletions cut 3 bases from V and 1 base from J, with 16 bases between. The germline V gene encodes CDR1 SGDLS and CDR2 YYNGEE. Here the CDR3 DNA reads TGTGCCAGCAGCGCCCCTCAGGACGGGGTGAACACCGGGGAGCTGTTTTTT. It encodes CASSAPQDGVNTGELFF. Based on the CDR3 plus reference TRBV9 and TRBJ2-2, the full variable domain is DSGVTQTPKHLITATGQRVTLRCSPRSGDLSVYWYQQSLDQGLQFLIQYYNGEERAKGNILERFSAQQFPDLHSELNLSSLELGDSALYFCASSAPQDGVNTGELFFGEGSRLTVL.

The chain employs TRBV7-9 and TRBJ2-2; D perhaps matches TRBD2 (6 bases). CDR1 SEHNR and CDR2 FQNEAQ come from the germline V gene (reference sequence). V lost 11 bases to trimming and J lost 6 bases, with 10 bases between them. The CDR3 covers 11 residues. CDR3 residues: CAGRGSGELFF. CDR3 in DNA: TGTGCCGGACGGGGGTCCGGGGAGCTGTTTTTT.

This chain uses TRBV5-6 with TRBJ1-4, with D tentatively TRBD1 (6 bases). Germline values: CDR1 SGHDT, CDR2 YYEEEE. CDR3 length: 13 residues. V was clipped by 1 base and J by 8 bases, with 9 bases between them. The CDR3 protein is CASSLSTGEKLFF. The CDR3 DNA reads TGTGCCAGCAGCTTGTCGACAGGAGAAAAACTGTTTTTT.

The gene calls are TRBV7-9 and TRBJ2-6; TRBD2 is a possible D gene (5 bases). The CDR3 consists of 17 residues. V was cut by 3 bases and J by 2 bases, with 14 bases left in between. CDR1 and CDR2 (germline): SEHNR, FQNEAQ (reference sequence). As DNA, the CDR3 is TGTGCCAGCAGCTTGATTAAAGGGAGCCCTGGGGCCAACGTCCTGACTTTC. This encodes CASSLIKGSPGANVLTF.

The gene calls are TRBV29-1 and TRBJ2-2; 8 bases are a match to TRBD1. The CDR3 extends over 14 amino acids. V was clipped by 6 bases and J by 3 bases; unmatched bases: 6. From germline, CDR1 is SQVTM and CDR2 ANQGSEA. Here the CDR3 reads CSVAGGAYTGELFF. CDR3 DNA: TGCAGCGTGGCAGGGGGCGCTTACACCGGGGAGCTGTTTTTT.

The genes are TRBV7-9 and TRBJ2-2, with D unclear. Germline CDR1 SEHNR, CDR2 FQNEAQ (reference sequence). This CDR3 is 14 amino acids long. V was trimmed by 5 bases and J by 3 bases, leaving 10 bases between them. DNA for the CDR3: TGTGCCAGCAGCCTCTTGACACACACCGGGGAGCTGTTTTTT. Amino acid sequence: CASSLLTHTGELFF.

The chain employs TRBV27 and TRBJ2-2, with 10 bases aligning to TRBD1. This CDR3 contains 15 residues. Per the germline V gene, CDR1 is MNHEY and CDR2 is SMNVEV (reference sequence). With V trimmed by 7 bases and J by 7 bases, 9 bases remained unmatched. CDR3 bases: TGTGCCAGCACCTCCGGGGACAGGGGAGGCGGGGAGCTGTTTTTT. Translating it yields CASTSGDRGGGELFF.

Only one count was recorded for this clone. The chain combines TRBV9 with TRBJ2-7, with 14 bases matching TRBD2. Trimming took 3 bases from V and 6 from J; bases not matched to a gene: 5. The CDR3 runs 15 residues. Germline CDR1 is SGDLS and CDR2 is YYNGEE. The CDR3 sequence: CASSEGLAGAREQYF. In DNA form, the CDR3 reads TGTGCCAGCAGCGAGGGACTAGCGGGAGCACGCGAGCAGTACTTC.

This clone has only a few counts. This sequence joins TRBV21-1 and TRBJ2-7; the table names TRBD1, a call not compared with the DNA. TRBV21-1 is a documented pseudogene. The CDR3 consists of 16 residues. The CDR3 loop reads CASSKMFGQGPYEQYF. The CDR3 DNA reads as TGTGCCAGCAGCAAAATGTTCGGACAGGGGCCGTACGAGCAGTACTTC.

The V call is TRBV30, the J call TRBJ1-5; maybe TRBD1 (5 bases). Between the trimmed V and J ends, which lost 2 bases and 1 base, there was a span of 12 bases. This CDR3 is 15 amino acids long. Germline CDR1 reads GTSNPN; CDR2 reads SVGIG (reference sequence). CDR3 sequence: CAWSNGGASNQPQHF. The CDR3 coding sequence is TGTGCCTGGAGTAACGGGGGAGCAAGCAATCAGCCCCAGCATTTT.

V is TRBV6-6 and J is TRBJ2-3, with 10 bases aligning to TRBD2. The V gene's germline CDR1 is MNHNY and CDR2 SVGAGI (reference sequence). CDR3 size: 15 residues. Germline trimming cut 3 bases from V and 3 bases from J; bases unmatched to any gene: 3. Here the CDR3 reads CASSYSSGRTDTQYF. The CDR3 DNA is TGTGCCAGCAGTTATAGTAGCGGGAGGACAGATACGCAGTATTTT.

This chain uses TRBV6-1 with TRBJ2-6; 7 bases map to TRBD1. The trim removed 2 bases at V and 2 bases at J, leaving 0 bases unmatched. The CDR3 length is 15 residues. Germline V CDR1 and CDR2: MNHNS, SASEGT. The CDR3 DNA reads as TGTGCCAGCAGTGAACAGGGGGCTGGGGCCAACGTCCTGACTTTC. This gives the protein CASSEQGAGANVLTF.

This clone has a handful of counts. The chain links TRBV19 to TRBJ1-1, with a possible D match to TRBD1 (5 bases). Germline V lookup: CDR1 LNHDA, CDR2 SQIVND (reference sequence). The length of the CDR3 is 14 residues. The germline V and J ends were trimmed by 4 bases and 1 base, with 10 bases remaining between them. The CDR3 is CASSRGGWNTEAFF. CDR3 coding DNA: TGTGCCAGTAGTAGGGGCGGATGGAACACTGAAGCTTTCTTT.

This chain joins TRBV6-4 and TRBJ2-6, with D uncertain. The CDR3 covers 16 residues. V was cut by 4 bases and J by 0 bases, with 10 bases left in between. Germline lookup yields CDR1 MRHNA and CDR2 SNTAGT. This chain's CDR3 is CASSVSRASGANVLTF. For the CDR3, the DNA is TGTGCCAGCAGTGTTAGCAGAGCCTCTGGGGCCAACGTCCTGACTTTC.

This chain joins TRBV7-9 and TRBJ2-5; the D gene is possibly TRBD2 (6 bases). V was cut by 6 bases and J by 3 bases, with 17 bases left in between. Germline CDR1 reads SEHNR; CDR2 reads FQNEAQ (reference sequence). The CDR3 is made up of 15 amino acids. The CDR3 DNA follows: TGTGCCAGCAGTACCCGGGGGACGGTCAAAGAGACCCAGTACTTC. It codes for CASSTRGTVKETQYF. The whole variable domain, remainder taken from reference TRBV7-9 and TRBJ2-5, is DTGVSQNPRHKITKRGQNVTFRCDPISEHNRLYWYRQTLGQGPEFLTYFQNEAQLEKSRLLSDRFSAERPKGSFSTLEIQRTEQGDSAMYLCASSTRGTVKETQYFGPGTRLLVL.

This clone was observed once. The gene calls are TRBV30 and TRBJ2-7; D assignment may be TRBD1 or TRBD2 (5 bases each). The CDR3 is 11 residues long. V was clipped by 5 bases and J by 3 bases, with 8 bases between them. CDR1 is GTSNPN, CDR2 SVGIG, per germline (reference sequence). CDR3 bases: TGTGCCTGGGGGACCAGCTACGAGCAGTACTTC. Its protein is CAWGTSYEQYF.

The rearrangement uses TRBV6-1 and TRBJ1-1; the D gene is possibly TRBD1 (5 bases). The germline V gene encodes CDR1 MNHNS and CDR2 SASEGT. The CDR3 totals 14 residues. Trimming removed 0 bases at V and 3 bases at J, with 8 bases between. The CDR3, as DNA: TGTGCCAGCAGTGAAGCTAGGGACTACACTGAAGCTTTCTTT. It is translated as CASSEARDYTEAFF.

The chain combines TRBV13 with TRBJ2-7, with a tentative D call TRBD1 (5 bases). This CDR3 has 14 amino acids. V shed 2 bases and J shed 7 bases, with 15 bases lying between them. Germline loops: CDR1 PRHDT, CDR2 FYEKMQ (reference sequence). In DNA, the CDR3 is TGTGCCAGCAGCTTAACAGGCAGCCCCTCGGAGCAGTACTTC. It encodes CASSLTGSPSEQYF.

The CDR3 reads CASSQGLAGPSYEQYF. The CDR3 nucleotides are TGCGCCAGCAGCCAAGGACTAGCGGGGCCATCCTACGAGCAGTACTTC. The chain recombines TRBV4-1 with TRBJ2-7; 11 bases line up with TRBD2. Germline trimming cut 1 base from V and 1 base from J; bases unmatched to any gene: 3. From germline, CDR1 is MGHRA and CDR2 YSYEKL. There are 16 residues in the CDR3.